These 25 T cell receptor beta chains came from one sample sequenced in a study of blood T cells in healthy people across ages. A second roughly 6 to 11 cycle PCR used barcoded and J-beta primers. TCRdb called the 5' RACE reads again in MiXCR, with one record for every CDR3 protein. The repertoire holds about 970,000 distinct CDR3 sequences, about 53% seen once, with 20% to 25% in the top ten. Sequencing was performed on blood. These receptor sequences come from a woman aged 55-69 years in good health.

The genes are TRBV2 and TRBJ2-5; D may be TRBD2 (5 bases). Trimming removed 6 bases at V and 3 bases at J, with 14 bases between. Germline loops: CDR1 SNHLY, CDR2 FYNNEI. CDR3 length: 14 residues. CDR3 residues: CASSPPPGKETQYF. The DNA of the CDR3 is TGTGCCAGCAGCCCCCCCCCGGGGAAAGAGACCCAGTACTTC.

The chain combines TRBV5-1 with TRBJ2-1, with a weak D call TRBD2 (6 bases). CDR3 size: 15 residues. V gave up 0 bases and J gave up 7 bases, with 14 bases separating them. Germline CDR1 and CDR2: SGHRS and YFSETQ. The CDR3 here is CASSLAPGVLNEQFF. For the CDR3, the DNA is TGCGCCAGCAGCTTGGCCCCGGGAGTCTTAAATGAGCAGTTCTTC.

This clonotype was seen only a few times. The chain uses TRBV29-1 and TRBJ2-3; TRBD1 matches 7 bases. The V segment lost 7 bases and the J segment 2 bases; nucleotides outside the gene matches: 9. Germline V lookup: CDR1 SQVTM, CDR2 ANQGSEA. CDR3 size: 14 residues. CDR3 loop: CSGCTGANTDTQYF. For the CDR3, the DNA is TGCAGCGGGTGTACAGGGGCGAACACAGATACGCAGTATTTT.

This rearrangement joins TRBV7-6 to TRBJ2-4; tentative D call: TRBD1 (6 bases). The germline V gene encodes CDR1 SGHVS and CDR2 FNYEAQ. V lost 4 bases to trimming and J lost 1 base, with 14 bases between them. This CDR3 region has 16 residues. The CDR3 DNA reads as TGTGCCAGCAGCTCCGACAGGACAACCGCCAAAAACATTCAGTACTTC. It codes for CASSSDRTTAKNIQYF.

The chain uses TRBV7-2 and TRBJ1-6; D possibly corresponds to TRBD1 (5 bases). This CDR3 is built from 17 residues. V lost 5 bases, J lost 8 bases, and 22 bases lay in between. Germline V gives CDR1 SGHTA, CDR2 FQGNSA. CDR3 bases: TGTGCCAGCAGCAGGGACGGACGGCCGGGACGACATTCACCCCTCCACTTT. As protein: CASSRDGRPGRHSPLHF.

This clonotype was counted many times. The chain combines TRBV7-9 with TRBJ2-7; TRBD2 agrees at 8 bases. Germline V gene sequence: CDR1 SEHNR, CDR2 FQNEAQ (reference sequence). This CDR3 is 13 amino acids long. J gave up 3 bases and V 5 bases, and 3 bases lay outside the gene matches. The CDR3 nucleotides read TGTGCCAGCAGCCCGGGACTAGTCTACGAGCAGTACTTC. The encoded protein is CASSPGLVYEQYF.

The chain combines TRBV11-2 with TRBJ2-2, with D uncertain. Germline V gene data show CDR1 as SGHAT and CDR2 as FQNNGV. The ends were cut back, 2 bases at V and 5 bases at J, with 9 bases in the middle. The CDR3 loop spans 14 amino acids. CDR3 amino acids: CASSLRAVTGELFF. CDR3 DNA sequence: TGTGCCAGCAGCTTAAGGGCGGTTACCGGGGAGCTGTTTTTT.

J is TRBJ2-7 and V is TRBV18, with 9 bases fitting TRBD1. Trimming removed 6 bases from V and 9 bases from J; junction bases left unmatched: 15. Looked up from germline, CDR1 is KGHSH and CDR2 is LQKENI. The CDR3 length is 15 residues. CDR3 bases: TGTGCCAGCTCCCTACTGGGACAGGGTACCGTAGGGCAGTACTTC. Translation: CASSLLGQGTVGQYF.

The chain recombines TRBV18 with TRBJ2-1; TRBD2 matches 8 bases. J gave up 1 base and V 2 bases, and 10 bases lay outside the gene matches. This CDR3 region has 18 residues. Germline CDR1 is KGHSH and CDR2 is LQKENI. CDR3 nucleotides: TGTGCCAGCTCACCAATGGTAACTAGCGGTTATTCCTACAATGAGCAGTTCTTC. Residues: CASSPMVTSGYSYNEQFF.

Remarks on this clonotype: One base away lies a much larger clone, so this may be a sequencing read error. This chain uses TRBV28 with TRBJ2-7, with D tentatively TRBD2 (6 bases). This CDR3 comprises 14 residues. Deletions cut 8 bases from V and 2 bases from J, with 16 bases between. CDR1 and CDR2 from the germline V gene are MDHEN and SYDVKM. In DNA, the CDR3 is TGTGCCAGCGGACTACAGGCTGCCCCCTACGAGCAGTACTTC. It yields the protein CASGLQAAPYEQYF.

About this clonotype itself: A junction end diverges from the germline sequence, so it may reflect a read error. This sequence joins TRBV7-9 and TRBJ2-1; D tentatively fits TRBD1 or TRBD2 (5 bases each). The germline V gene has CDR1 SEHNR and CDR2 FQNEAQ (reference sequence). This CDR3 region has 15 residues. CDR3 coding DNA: TGTGCCAGCAGCTTAGGGGACCCCTCCAACAATGAGCAGTTCTTC. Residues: CASSLGDPSNNEQFF.

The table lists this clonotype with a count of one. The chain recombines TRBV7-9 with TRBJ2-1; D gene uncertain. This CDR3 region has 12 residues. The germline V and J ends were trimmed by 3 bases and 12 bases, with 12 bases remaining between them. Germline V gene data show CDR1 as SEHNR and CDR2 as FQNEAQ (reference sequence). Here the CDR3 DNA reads TGTGCCAGCAGCTTCAGGAGCGTAGCGCAGTTCTTC. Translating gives CASSFRSVAQFF.

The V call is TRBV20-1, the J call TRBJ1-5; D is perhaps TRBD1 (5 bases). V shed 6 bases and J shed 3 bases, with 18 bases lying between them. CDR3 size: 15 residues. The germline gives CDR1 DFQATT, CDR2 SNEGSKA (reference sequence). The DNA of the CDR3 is TGCAGTGCCCCCAGGGAGAGGGGAAACAATCAGCCCCAGCATTTT. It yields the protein CSAPRERGNNQPQHF.

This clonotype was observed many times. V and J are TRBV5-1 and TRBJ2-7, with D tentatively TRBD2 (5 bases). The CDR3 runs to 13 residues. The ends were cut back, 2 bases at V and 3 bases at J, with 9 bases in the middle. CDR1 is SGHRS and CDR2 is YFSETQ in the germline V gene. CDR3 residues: CASSLADLYEQYF. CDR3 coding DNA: TGCGCCAGCAGCTTAGCGGACCTCTACGAGCAGTACTTC.

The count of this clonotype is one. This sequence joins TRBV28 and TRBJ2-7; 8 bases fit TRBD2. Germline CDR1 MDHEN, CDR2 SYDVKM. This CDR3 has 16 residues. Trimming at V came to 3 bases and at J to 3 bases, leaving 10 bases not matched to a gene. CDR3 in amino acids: CASSFLSGRFNYEQYF. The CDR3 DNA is TGTGCCAGCAGTTTCCTGAGCGGGAGATTTAACTACGAGCAGTACTTC. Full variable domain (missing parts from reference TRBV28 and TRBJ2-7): DVKVTQSSRYLVKRTGEKVFLECVQDMDHENMFWYRQDPGLGLRLIYFSYDVKMKEKGDIPEGYSVSREKKERFSLILESASTNQTSMYLCASSFLSGRFNYEQYFGPGTRLTVT.

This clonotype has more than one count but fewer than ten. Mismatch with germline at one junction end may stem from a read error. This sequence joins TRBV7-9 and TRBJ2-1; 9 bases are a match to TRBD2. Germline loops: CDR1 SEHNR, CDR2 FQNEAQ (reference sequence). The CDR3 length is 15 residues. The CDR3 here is CASSIAGARHNEQFF. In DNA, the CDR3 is TGTGCCAGCAGCATAGCGGGGGCGCGTCACAATGAGCAGTTCTTC.

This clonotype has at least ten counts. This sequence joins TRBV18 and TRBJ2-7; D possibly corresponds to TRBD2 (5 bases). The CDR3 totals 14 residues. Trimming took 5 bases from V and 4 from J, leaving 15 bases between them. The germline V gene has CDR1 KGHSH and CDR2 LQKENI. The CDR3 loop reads CASSSGVGSYEQYF. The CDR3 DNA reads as TGTGCCAGCTCAAGCGGCGTGGGATCGTACGAGCAGTACTTC.

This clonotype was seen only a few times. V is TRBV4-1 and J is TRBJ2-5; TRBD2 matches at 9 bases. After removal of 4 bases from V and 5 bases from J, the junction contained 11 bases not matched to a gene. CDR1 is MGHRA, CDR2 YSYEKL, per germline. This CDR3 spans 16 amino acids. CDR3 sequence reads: CASSPGATSGLETQYF. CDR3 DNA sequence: TGCGCCAGCAGCCCCGGTGCGACTAGCGGCTTGGAGACCCAGTACTTC.

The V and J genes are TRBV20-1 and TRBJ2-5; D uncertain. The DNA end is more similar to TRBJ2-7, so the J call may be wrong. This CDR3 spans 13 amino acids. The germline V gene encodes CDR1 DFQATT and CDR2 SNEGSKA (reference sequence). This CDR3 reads CSARGDGNYEQYF. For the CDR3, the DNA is TGCAGTGCTAGAGGAGACGGAAACTACGAGCAGTACTTC.

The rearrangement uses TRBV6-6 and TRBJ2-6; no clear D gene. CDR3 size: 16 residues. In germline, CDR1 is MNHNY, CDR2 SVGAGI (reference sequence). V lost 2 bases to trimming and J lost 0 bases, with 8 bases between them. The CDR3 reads CASSYSPGSGANVLTF. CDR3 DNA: TGTGCCAGCAGTTACAGCCCCGGCTCTGGGGCCAACGTCCTGACTTTC.

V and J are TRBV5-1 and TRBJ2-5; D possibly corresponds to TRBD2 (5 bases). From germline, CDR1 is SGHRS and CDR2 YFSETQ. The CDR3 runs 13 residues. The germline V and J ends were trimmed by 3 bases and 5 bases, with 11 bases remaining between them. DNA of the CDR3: TGCGCCAGCAGCTGGGTAGCGCGGGAGACCCAGTACTTC. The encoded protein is CASSWVARETQYF. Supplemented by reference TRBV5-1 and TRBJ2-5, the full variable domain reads KAGVTQTPRYLIKTRGQQVTLSCSPISGHRSVSWYQQTPGQGLQFLFEYFSETQRNKGNFPGRFSGRQFSNSRSEMNVSTLELGDSALYLCASSWVARETQYFGPGTRLLVL.

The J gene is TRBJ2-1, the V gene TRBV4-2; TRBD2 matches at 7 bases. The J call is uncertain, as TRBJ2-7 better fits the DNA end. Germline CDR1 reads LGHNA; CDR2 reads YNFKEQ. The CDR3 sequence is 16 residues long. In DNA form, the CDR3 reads TGTGCCAGCAGCCAAGATAAAGGGACTACTTACAATGAGCAGTACTTC. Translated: CASSQDKGTTYNEQYF.

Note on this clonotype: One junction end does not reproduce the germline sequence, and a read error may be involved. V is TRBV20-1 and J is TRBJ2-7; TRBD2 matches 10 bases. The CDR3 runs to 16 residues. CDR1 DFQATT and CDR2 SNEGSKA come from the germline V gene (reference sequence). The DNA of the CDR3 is TGCAGTGCTAGACCCCCCAGCGGGAGGGCCACCTACGGGCAGTACTTC. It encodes CSARPPSGRATYGQYF.

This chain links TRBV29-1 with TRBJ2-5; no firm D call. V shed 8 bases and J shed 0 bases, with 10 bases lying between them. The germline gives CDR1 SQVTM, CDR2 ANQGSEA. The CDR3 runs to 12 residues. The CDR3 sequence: CSIRTDQETQYF. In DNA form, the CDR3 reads TGCAGCATCCGGACGGACCAAGAGACCCAGTACTTC.

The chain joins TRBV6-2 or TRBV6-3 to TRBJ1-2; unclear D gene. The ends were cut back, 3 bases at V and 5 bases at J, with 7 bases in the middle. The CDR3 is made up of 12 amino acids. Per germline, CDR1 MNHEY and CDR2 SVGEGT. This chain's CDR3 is CASSYHSYGYTF. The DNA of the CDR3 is TGTGCCAGCAGTTATCACAGTTATGGCTACACCTTC.